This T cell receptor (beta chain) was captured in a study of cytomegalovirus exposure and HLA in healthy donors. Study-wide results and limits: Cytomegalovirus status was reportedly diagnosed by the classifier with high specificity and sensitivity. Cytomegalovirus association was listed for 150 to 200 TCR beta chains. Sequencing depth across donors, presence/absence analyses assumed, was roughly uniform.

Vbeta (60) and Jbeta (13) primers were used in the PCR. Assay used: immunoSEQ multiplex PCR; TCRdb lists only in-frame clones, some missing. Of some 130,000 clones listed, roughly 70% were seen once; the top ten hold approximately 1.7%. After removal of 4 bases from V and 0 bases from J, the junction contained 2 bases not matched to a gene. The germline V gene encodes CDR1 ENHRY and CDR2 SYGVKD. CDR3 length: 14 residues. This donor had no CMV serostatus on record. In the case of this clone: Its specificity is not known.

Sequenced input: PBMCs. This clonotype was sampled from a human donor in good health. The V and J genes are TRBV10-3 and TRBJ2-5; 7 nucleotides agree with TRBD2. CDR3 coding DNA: TGTGCCATCAGTGGTACTAGCGACCAAGAGACCCAGTACTTC. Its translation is CAISGTSDQETQYF.